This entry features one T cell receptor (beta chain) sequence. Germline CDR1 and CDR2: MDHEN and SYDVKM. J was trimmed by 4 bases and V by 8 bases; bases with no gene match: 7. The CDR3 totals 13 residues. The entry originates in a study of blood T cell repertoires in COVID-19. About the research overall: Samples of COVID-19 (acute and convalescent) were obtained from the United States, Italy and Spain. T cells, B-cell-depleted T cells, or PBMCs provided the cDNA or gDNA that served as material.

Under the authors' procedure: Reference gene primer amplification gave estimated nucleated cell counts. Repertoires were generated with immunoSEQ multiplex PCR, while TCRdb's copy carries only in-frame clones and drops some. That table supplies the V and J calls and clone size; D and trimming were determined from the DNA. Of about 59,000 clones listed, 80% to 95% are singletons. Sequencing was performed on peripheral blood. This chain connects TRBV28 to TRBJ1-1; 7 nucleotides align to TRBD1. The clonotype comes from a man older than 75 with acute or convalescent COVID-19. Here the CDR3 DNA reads TGTGCCAGCTTTAGGGCAGGGGGCACTGAAGCTTTCTTT. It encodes CASFRAGGTEAFF.